The rows below give T cell receptor beta chains drawn from one sample of a study of cytomegalovirus exposure and HLA in healthy donors. Generated by immunoSEQ multiplex PCR, the TCRdb table keeps only in-frame clones and is missing some. The table shows more than 60,000 clones, with about 89% occurring only once. Sequencing used PBMCs. Receptor source: a woman between 18 and 29 years old in good health and CMV-seronegative. The CDR3 runs from the conserved cysteine through the conserved F or W. The D gene is left open where the match is weak. For some rows the clone size is stated as once, few or many, or as a class when expanded; others skip it.

14	TRBV7-8	few	TRBJ2-7	TRBD2	TGTGCCAGCAGCCCCGCAGCGGGAGGTTCCGAGCAGTACTTC	CASSPAAGGSEQYF
15	TRBV9	-	TRBJ1-1	TRBD1	TGTGCCAGCAGCGCGACGGGACAGGGGGACACTGAAGCTTTCTTT	CASSATGQGDTEAFF
15	TRBV6-5	-	TRBJ2-1	TRBD2	TGTGCCAGCAGTTCTACGGGGGGGCCCTACAATGAGCAGTTCTTC	CASSSTGGPYNEQFF
15	TRBV5-5	-	TRBJ2-5	-	TGTGCCAGCAGCTTGGTCCCGGGGGAAAGAGGGACCCAGTACTTC	CASSLVPGERGTQYF
13	TRBV7-2	-	TRBJ1-3	-	TGTGCCAGCACCCTGGGCGTTGGAAACACCATATATTTT	CASTLGVGNTIYF
16	TRBV7-2	-	TRBJ2-1	TRBD2	TGTGCCAGCAGCTTCCCTACGTCCGGGACTAACAATGAGCAGTTCTTC	CASSFPTSGTNNEQFF
15	TRBV6-6	-	TRBJ2-3	-	TGTGCCAGCAGTGGCGGACAGAAATCCACAGATACGCAGTATTTT	CASSGGQKSTDTQYF
13	TRBV6-1	-	TRBJ1-1	-	TGTGCCATAGACCACTCGGGGGACACTGAAGCTTTCTTT	CAIDHSGDTEAFF
16	TRBV13	-	TRBJ2-3	TRBD2	TGTGCCAGCAGCGGACTAGCGGGACGTATCGCAGATACGCAGTATTTT	CASSGLAGRIADTQYF
19	TRBV7-9	-	TRBJ1-6	-	TGTGCCAGCAGCTTAGGCCCACGAACCGGAACAGGAGGGAGGTCACCCCTCCACTTT	CASSLGPRTGTGGRSPLHF
15	TRBV11-2	-	TRBJ2-1	TRBD2	TGTGCCAGCAGCACGCCCGGGGGGGCCTACAATGAGCAGTTCTTC	CASSTPGGAYNEQFF
14	TRBV30	-	TRBJ2-2	-	TGTGCCTGGAGTCACTACCCAGATACCGGGGAGCTGTTTTTT	CAWSHYPDTGELFF
17	TRBV15	once	TRBJ2-1	TRBD2	TGTGCCACCAGCAGAGATCCGATGGGGCTAGCGGGAAATGAGCAGTTCTTC	CATSRDPMGLAGNEQFF
15	TRBV6-1	-	TRBJ1-6	-	TGTGCCAGCAGTGAATCGGGGAGGAATAATTCACCCCTCCACTTT	CASSESGRNNSPLHF
13	TRBV19	-	TRBJ2-5	-	TGTGCCAGTGGGGGCGGGCGTTCGGAGACCCAGTACTTC	CASGGGRSETQYF
12	TRBV27	-	TRBJ2-1	-	TGTGCCAGCAGTTTCGGCAGGGATGAGCAGTTCTTC	CASSFGRDEQFF
15	TRBV5-4	once	TRBJ2-7	-	TGTGCCAGCAGCTTTGGCGGTACTAGCTCCTACGAGCAGTACTTC	CASSFGGTSSYEQYF
14	TRBV19	-	TRBJ2-5	TRBD2	TGTGCCAGTAGTAAGGGACTAGCGGGAGAGACCCAGTACTTC	CASSKGLAGETQYF
15	TRBV7-8	-	TRBJ2-5	TRBD1	TGTGCCAGCAGCTACCAAGGACAGGGCCAAGAGACCCAGTACTTC	CASSYQGQGQETQYF
15	TRBV7-9	-	TRBJ2-5	-	TGTGCCAGCAGCTTAGGACAGGAGGCTCAAGAGACCCAGTACTTC	CASSLGQEAQETQYF
16	TRBV28	-	TRBJ1-1	TRBD1	TGTGCCAGCAGTTTATGGGAGACAGGGCCGAACACTGAAGCTTTCTTT	CASSLWETGPNTEAFF
15	TRBV7-8	-	TRBJ1-1	-	TGTGCCAGCAGCCAATTTAATATCGACTATACTGAAGCTTTCTTT	CASSQFNIDYTEAFF
15	TRBV28	-	TRBJ1-5	TRBD1	TGTGCCAGCAGCCATAAGGACAGGACTTATCAGCCCCAGCATTTT	CASSHKDRTYQPQHF
11	TRBV23-1	-	TRBJ2-5	-	TGCGCCAGCATCAGGGGAGAGACCCAGTACTTC	CASIRGETQYF
11	TRBV28	few	TRBJ2-7	-	TGTGCCAGCTCTAGCGTCTACGAGCAGTACTTC	CASSSVYEQYF
13	TRBV2	-	TRBJ1-3	-	TGTGCCAGCAACCAGGACTCTGGAAACACCATATATTTT	CASNQDSGNTIYF
19	TRBV7-3	-	TRBJ2-3	TRBD2	TGTGCCAGCAGCTTAACAACGGGACTACCCCTCACCTACACAGATACGCAGTATTTT	CASSLTTGLPLTYTDTQYF
17	TRBV27	-	TRBJ2-3	TRBD2	TGTGCCAGCAGCAACAAGGCCATCGGGGGGGCGAAAGATACGCAGTATTTT	CASSNKAIGGAKDTQYF
15	TRBV2	-	TRBJ2-1	-	TGTGCCAGCAGTGAAAGAGCGGCGTCCTACAATGAGCAGTTCTTC	CASSERAASYNEQFF
14	TRBV7-3	-	TRBJ2-5	-	TGTGCCAGCAGCTTAGTGGGGGCCCTGGAGACCCAGTACTTC	CASSLVGALETQYF
15	TRBV29-1	-	TRBJ2-2	TRBD2	TGCAGCGTTGAACCGTCTAGCGGGCGAACCGGGGAGCTGTTTTTT	CSVEPSSGRTGELFF
14	TRBV28	-	TRBJ2-7	TRBD1	TGTGCCAGCAGTCCCCCGGACAGGGGTTACGAGCAGTACTTC	CASSPPDRGYEQYF
13	TRBV2	-	TRBJ2-6	-	TGTGCCAGCTCAGGGTCTGGGGCCAACGTCCTGACTTTC	CASSGSGANVLTF
14	TRBV5-1	-	TRBJ2-3	-	TGCGCCAGCAGCTTTCGACCCGGGTCAGATACGCAGTATTTT	CASSFRPGSDTQYF
13	TRBV19	-	TRBJ2-7	-	TGTGCCAGTAGTATGGAGGGGTGGTACGAGCAGTACTTC	CASSMEGWYEQYF
11	TRBV20-1	-	TRBJ1-1	-	TGCAGTGCTCCAGTTTCCCCTGAAGCTTTCTTT	CSAPVSPEAFF
13	TRBV6-5	-	TRBJ1-1	-	TGTGCCAGCACCCAAACGCGGGGGGCGAAAGCTTTCTTT	CASTQTRGAKAFF
19	TRBV19	-	TRBJ1-4	-	TGTGCCAGTAGTCCCCTCGGGTTTAGGGGAAGGAGCGCCAAGGAAAAACTGTTTTTT	CASSPLGFRGRSAKEKLFF
15	TRBV6-5	-	TRBJ2-7	-	TGTGCCAGCAGTTACTCTTCAGATCAGGTCTACGAGCAGTACTTC	CASSYSSDQVYEQYF
11	TRBV27	-	TRBJ2-1	-	TGTGCCAGCAGTTTTGGGGCTGAGCAGTTCTTC	CASSFGAEQFF
15	TRBV4-1	-	TRBJ2-2	TRBD1	TGCGCCAGCAGCCAGGGACAGGGAGTCCCCGGGGAGCTGTTTTTT	CASSQGQGVPGELFF
16	TRBV13	few	TRBJ2-7	TRBD2	TGTGCCAGCAGCACGACTAGCGGGCCGCCGTCAAACGAGCAGTACTTC	CASSTTSGPPSNEQYF
13	TRBV7-2	-	TRBJ1-5	-	TGTGCCAGCAGCTTCATGTCCAATCAGCCCCAGCATTTT	CASSFMSNQPQHF
14	TRBV5-1	-	TRBJ2-3	-	TGCGCCAGCAGCTTGGGGGGGCACACAGATACGCAGTATTTT	CASSLGGHTDTQYF
17	TRBV28	-	TRBJ2-3	TRBD1	TGTGCCAGCAGTAACATGGACGGACAGGGGCCCACAGATACGCAGTATTTT	CASSNMDGQGPTDTQYF
15	TRBV6-5	-	TRBJ2-3	TRBD1	TGTGCCAGCAGTTTGGACAGGGTCCGGGCAGATACGCAGTATTTT	CASSLDRVRADTQYF
15	TRBV7-2	-	TRBJ1-2	-	TGTGCCAGCAGCTTAGAGGTGGGCTCTGATTATGGCTACACCTTC	CASSLEVGSDYGYTF
15	TRBV7-3	-	TRBJ1-1	-	TGTGCCAGCAGCGCCTCGGGAGGGTCGTACACTGAAGCTTTCTTT	CASSASGGSYTEAFF
15	TRBV29-1	-	TRBJ2-3	TRBD1	TGCAGCGTTGACTGGGGACAGTCACGCACAGATACGCAGTATTTT	CSVDWGQSRTDTQYF
14	TRBV6-5	-	TRBJ2-1	-	TGTGCCAGCAGTACTCCCCGAGACAGGACCGAGCAGTTCTTC	CASSTPRDRTEQFF
15	TRBV5-6	-	TRBJ2-1	TRBD2	TGTGCCAGCAACTTTGGGACTAACTTCCTGAATGAGCAGTTCTTC	CASNFGTNFLNEQFF
13	TRBV19	-	TRBJ1-6	-	TGTGCCAGTAGTTATGCGGGCCGTTCACCCCTCCACTTT	CASSYAGRSPLHF
18	TRBV27	-	TRBJ1-2	TRBD1	TGTGCCAGCAGTCCACAACTCATTCGGACAGGGGCTAACTATGGCTACACCTTC	CASSPQLIRTGANYGYTF
15	TRBV25-1	-	TRBJ2-4	TRBD2	TGTGCCAGCAGTGAAATGAGGACTAGCGGGAGTATTCAGTACTTC	CASSEMRTSGSIQYF